This TCR beta chain was documented in a study of T cells in Graves' hyperthyroidism and ophthalmopathy. Study as a whole: Upon initial diagnosis and before any treatment, peripheral blood was collected.

The sample holds many counts of this clonotype. Its antigen is not identified. RNA transcripts gave rise to amplified TCR beta CDR3 regions. An initial round of RT-PCR targeting the TCR CDR3 relied on the HTBI primer set. From the multiplex PCR reads, TCRdb called clonotypes with MiXCR, one entry per CDR3 protein. The sample lists about 180,000 distinct CDR3 sequences, approximately 15% occurring once. A roughly 10 ml volume of fresh peripheral blood provided the PBMCs. General study results and limits: Most clonotypes expanded in thyroid above 0.001 were likewise present in blood. Ophthalmopathy and stable hyperthyroidism were separated by a 13 V-J model.

The CDR3 has 14 amino acids. V gave up 5 bases and J gave up 4 bases, with 12 bases separating them. Germline assignment: CDR1 KGHSH and CDR2 LQKENI. This TCR derives from a woman in her 50s with Graves' hyperthyroidism. This sequence joins TRBV18 and TRBJ1-3; TRBD1 might be the D (5 bases). The sequenced sample consisted of blood. In nucleotides, the CDR3 is TGTGCCAGCTCATCCGGGACGTGGGGAAACACCATATATTTT. Translated, it gives CASSSGTWGNTIYF.